This TCR beta chain was retrieved from a study of shared clonotypes between healthy human individuals. The method was immunoSEQ multiplex PCR; TCRdb's version includes in-frame clones alone and lacks a portion of them. The sample includes a few million clones, 85% to 95% of them seen just once. The sample holds one count of this clone. Its antigen is as yet unknown. Overall study results and limits: The naive CD4 repertoires of several donors were compared, and around 5.1% of clonotypes were shared. Across subsets, estimated richness was generally greater for naive than for memory populations.

The CDR3 has 13 amino acids. The germline gives CDR1 MNHEY, CDR2 SVGAGI. Trimming removed 6 bases at V and 7 bases at J, with 15 bases between. This receptor was taken from a man between 18 and 29 years old in good health. The chain has TRBV6-5 and TRBJ2-5; D might be TRBD2 (7 bases). Material: naive CD4+ T cells sorted from blood. This sample's subset: CD45RA+ positively selected. The CDR3 protein is CASSPSGGGTQYF. Written as DNA, the CDR3 is TGTGCCAGCAGCCCTAGCGGAGGGGGGACCCAGTACTTC.